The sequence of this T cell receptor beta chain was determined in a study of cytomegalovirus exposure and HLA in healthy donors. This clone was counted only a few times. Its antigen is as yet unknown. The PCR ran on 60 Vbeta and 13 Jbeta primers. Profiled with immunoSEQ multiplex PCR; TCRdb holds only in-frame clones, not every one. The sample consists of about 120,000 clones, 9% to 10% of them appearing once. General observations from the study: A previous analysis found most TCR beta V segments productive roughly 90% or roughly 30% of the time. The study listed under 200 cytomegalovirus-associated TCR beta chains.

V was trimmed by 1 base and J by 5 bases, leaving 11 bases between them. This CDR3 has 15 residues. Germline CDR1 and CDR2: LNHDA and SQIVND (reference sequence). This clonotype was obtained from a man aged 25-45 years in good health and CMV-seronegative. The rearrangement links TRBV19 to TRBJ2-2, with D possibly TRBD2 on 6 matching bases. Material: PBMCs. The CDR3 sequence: CASSIGGTSTGELFF. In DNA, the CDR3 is TGTGCCAGTAGTATAGGGGGGACTTCAACCGGGGAGCTGTTTTTT.